The 24 T cell receptor beta chains in this list originate from one sample, sequenced in a study of blood T cell repertoires in COVID-19. The assay was immunoSEQ multiplex PCR, and TCRdb's table has in-frame clones only and misses some. The sample consists of 150,000 or so clones, roughly 81% of them appearing once. Sequencing was carried out using peripheral blood. The receptors were sampled from a woman aged 45-59 years with COVID-19, enrolled during active disease.

V gene TRBV10-3 combines with J gene TRBJ1-6, with D unresolved. CDR3 length: 13 residues. Germline CDR1 is ENHRY and CDR2 is SYGVKD. V gave up 4 bases and J gave up 10 bases, with 11 bases separating them. CDR3 sequence: CAISAGSGSPLHF. CDR3 DNA: TGTGCCATCAGTGCAGGATCAGGATCACCCCTCCACTTT.

V usage is TRBV7-8 and J usage is TRBJ2-2; D uncertain. The CDR3 extends over 12 amino acids. Trimming stripped 3 bases from V and 6 bases from J, with 5 bases between. Germline V gene lookup returns CDR1 SGHVS and CDR2 FQNEAQ. CDR3 coding DNA: TGTGCCAGCAGCTTTTGGCCCGGGGAGCTGTTTTTT. Translating gives CASSFWPGELFF.

As to this clone: The germline gene is not matched at one end of the junction; a read error may be the cause. The chain combines TRBV7-7 with TRBJ2-2; 11 bases are shared with TRBD2. Germline values: CDR1 SSHAT, CDR2 FNYEAQ (reference sequence). This CDR3 comprises 15 residues. This chain's CDR3 is CASSLLTSGVGELFF. For the CDR3, the DNA is TGTGCTAGCAGCTTACTGACTAGCGGGGTCGGGGAGCTGTTTTTT.

This clone was seen many times. The rearrangement uses TRBV7-2 and TRBJ1-4; tentative D call: TRBD1 (5 bases). The CDR3 is made up of 15 amino acids. The V end lost 0 bases, the J end lost 8 bases, and 13 bases lay between the germline ends. Looked up from germline, CDR1 is SGHTA and CDR2 is FQGNSA. This CDR3 is CASSLAARAGEKLFF. The CDR3 coding sequence is TGTGCCAGCAGCTTAGCAGCCAGGGCCGGAGAAAAACTGTTTTTT.

The rearrangement uses TRBV3-1 (or the pseudogene TRBV3-2) and TRBJ1-2; the D is unclear. This CDR3 region has 14 residues. The germline V and J ends were trimmed by 0 bases and 2 bases, with 7 bases remaining between them. CDR1 and CDR2 from the germline V gene are LGHDT and YNNKEL (reference sequence). The DNA of the CDR3 is TGTGCCAGCAGCCAAGATAACGGGAACTATGGCTACACCTTC. Translated, it gives CASSQDNGNYGYTF.

V is TRBV5-1 and J is TRBJ2-5, with 12 positions matching TRBD1. The CDR3 length is 15 residues. Germline values: CDR1 SGHRS, CDR2 YFSETQ. The ends lost 3 bases at V and 5 bases at J; junction bases unmatched: 5. The CDR3 reads CASSSGQGALETQYF. CDR3 sequence (DNA): TGCGCCAGCAGCTCGGGACAGGGGGCCTTGGAGACCCAGTACTTC.

The chain employs TRBV4-1 and TRBJ2-3; TRBD2 matches 11 bases. The CDR3 consists of 17 residues. Germline lookup yields CDR1 MGHRA and CDR2 YSYEKL. V was clipped by 5 bases and J by 2 bases; unmatched bases: 9. The CDR3: CASSFSTSGELTDTQYF. The CDR3, as DNA: TGCGCCAGCAGCTTTTCGACTAGCGGGGAACTCACAGATACGCAGTATTTT.

The gene calls are TRBV28 and TRBJ1-1, with 8 bases fitting TRBD1. The CDR3 is made up of 16 amino acids. Per the germline V gene, CDR1 is MDHEN and CDR2 is SYDVKM. J was trimmed by 3 bases and V by 5 bases; bases with no gene match: 11. CDR3 sequence (DNA): TGTGCCAGCAGTCCTTACTTCAGGGGGCGGGACACTGAAGCTTTCTTT. This translates into CASSPYFRGRDTEAFF.

The chain has TRBV7-9 and TRBJ2-3; 7 bases align to TRBD1. The CDR3 has 17 amino acids. In germline, CDR1 is SEHNR, CDR2 FQNEAQ (reference sequence). V lost 5 bases and J lost 7; bases outside the gene matches: 18. The CDR3 nucleotides are TGTGCCAGCAGCCGATCCCGACTCCGGGACAGAGAGAATACGCAGTATTTT. It encodes CASSRSRLRDRENTQYF.

The chain recombines TRBV5-5 with TRBJ1-2; D is uncertain. CDR3 length equals 13 residues. Looked up from germline, CDR1 is SGHKS and CDR2 is YYEKEE (reference sequence). The V gene lost 0 bases and the J gene lost 6 bases, with 9 bases spanning the gap. For the CDR3, the DNA is TGTGCCAGCAGCTTGGACAGTATTAATGGCTACACCTTC. It translates to CASSLDSINGYTF.

The rearrangement joins TRBV6-1 to TRBJ1-5; 9 bases line up with TRBD1. The ends lost 2 bases at V and 5 bases at J; junction bases unmatched: 4. Germline CDR1 reads MNHNS; CDR2 reads SASEGT. The CDR3 totals 15 residues. CDR3 protein: CASSELGQGYQPQHF. The CDR3 coding sequence is TGTGCCAGCAGTGAACTGGGACAGGGTTATCAGCCCCAGCATTTT.

V usage is TRBV5-4 and J usage is TRBJ2-5; TRBD2 agrees at 8 bases. CDR1 SGHNT and CDR2 YYREEE come from the germline V gene (reference sequence). With 4 bases clipped from V and 2 bases from J, the junction kept 7 bases outside the gene matches. This CDR3 is 15 amino acids long. The CDR3 DNA reads TGTGCCAGCAGCCCGGGGGGGCCGGATCAAGAGACCCAGTACTTC. Amino acid sequence: CASSPGGPDQETQYF.

The V and J genes are TRBV30 and TRBJ1-2; 11 bases agree with TRBD1. V trimming: 2 bases; J trimming: 4 bases; junction bases outside the gene matches: 6. Germline CDR1 is GTSNPN and CDR2 is SVGIG (reference sequence). The CDR3 runs 15 residues. DNA of the CDR3: TGTGCCTGGAGTCCGGGACAGGGGGGTATCTATGGCTACACCTTC. This translates into CAWSPGQGGIYGYTF.

The chain combines TRBV27 with TRBJ1-2, with TRBD1 matching over 8 bases. Germline V gene lookup returns CDR1 MNHEY and CDR2 SMNVEV (reference sequence). The CDR3 is 14 amino acids. V lost 6 bases and J lost 3; bases outside the gene matches: 6. The CDR3 here is CASSQGALDYGYTF. The CDR3 nucleotides read TGTGCCAGCAGCCAGGGGGCGTTGGACTATGGCTACACCTTC.

V gene TRBV14 combines with J gene TRBJ1-3, with D unclear. Between the trimmed V and J ends, which lost 3 bases and 4 bases, there was a span of 13 bases. The length of the CDR3 is 15 residues. The V gene's germline CDR1 is SGHDN and CDR2 FVKESK. The CDR3, as DNA: TGTGCCAGCAGCCAGATGTCAACTGCGGGAAACACCATATATTTT. Translation gives CASSQMSTAGNTIYF.

This rearrangement joins TRBV11-3 to TRBJ2-1, with 9 nucleotides matching TRBD2. This CDR3 is 13 amino acids long. Losses at the gene ends were 2 bases for V and 10 bases for J; bases not matched to a gene: 3. Germline V lookup: CDR1 SGHNT, CDR2 YENEEA. CDR3 amino acids: CASSLLSGGEQFF. Here the CDR3 DNA reads TGTGCCAGCAGCTTACTCAGCGGGGGGGAGCAGTTCTTC.

This chain joins TRBV3-1 (or the pseudogene TRBV3-2) and TRBJ2-1; 14 positions agree with TRBD2. The trim removed 0 bases at V and 6 bases at J, leaving 1 base unmatched. Per germline, CDR1 LGHDT and CDR2 YNNKEL (reference sequence). CDR3 length: 16 amino acids. The CDR3 protein is CASSQDGLAGGNEQFF. In DNA form, the CDR3 reads TGTGCCAGCAGCCAAGATGGACTAGCGGGGGGCAATGAGCAGTTCTTC.

The CDR3 region has the DNA TGTGCCAGCAGCGAGGGACAGGGATTCTATAATTCACCCCTCCACTTT. Translating gives CASSEGQGFYNSPLHF. The chain is built from TRBV9 and TRBJ1-6; TRBD1 agrees at 9 bases. CDR1 SGDLS and CDR2 YYNGEE come from the germline V gene. The CDR3 is made up of 16 amino acids. V lost 3 bases, J lost 3 bases, and 4 bases stayed unmatched.

The chain couples TRBV6-5 to TRBJ2-2; 8 nucleotides align to TRBD1. V was clipped by 8 bases and J by 7 bases; unmatched bases: 12. Germline CDR1 reads MNHEY; CDR2 reads SVGAGI. This CDR3 comprises 15 residues. CDR3 protein: CASRKPGGADGELFF. CDR3 coding DNA: TGTGCCAGCCGAAAGCCAGGGGGCGCCGACGGGGAGCTGTTTTTT.

The chain combines TRBV6-5 with TRBJ2-2, with D possibly TRBD2 on 5 matching bases. Between the trimmed V and J ends, which lost 0 bases and 8 bases, there was a span of 7 bases. The CDR3 has 13 amino acids. Per germline, CDR1 MNHEY and CDR2 SVGAGI. Here the CDR3 DNA reads TGTGCCAGCAGTTACTCCGGGGTTGGGGAGCTGTTTTTT. It is translated as CASSYSGVGELFF.

This clone appeared a few times. V is TRBV7-3 and J is TRBJ2-2; weak D call: TRBD1 (6 bases). The CDR3 contains 15 residues. CDR1 is SGHTA, CDR2 FQGTGA, per germline. With 6 bases removed from V and 5 bases from J, the gap between germline ends came to 16 bases. The CDR3 coding sequence is TGTGCCAGCAGGGTCGCAGGGGTGGGGACCGGGGAGCTGTTTTTT. Its translation: CASRVAGVGTGELFF.

This clone appeared many times. The chain couples TRBV7-9 to TRBJ1-6; D is possibly TRBD1 (6 bases). Per the germline V gene, CDR1 is SEHNR and CDR2 is FQNEAQ (reference sequence). The CDR3 loop spans 15 amino acids. V was trimmed by 2 bases and J by 7 bases, leaving 12 bases between them. In DNA, the CDR3 is TGTGCCAGCAGCTTAACGGACAGCCCGAATTCACCCCTCCACTTT. Translation: CASSLTDSPNSPLHF.

The chain uses TRBV27 and TRBJ2-2; 8 bases agree with TRBD1. V was clipped by 3 bases and J by 5 bases; unmatched bases: 5. Germline V gene lookup returns CDR1 MNHEY and CDR2 SMNVEV (reference sequence). This CDR3 is 15 amino acids long. The CDR3 DNA is TGTGCCAGCAGTTTTGGAGACAGGGGAACCGGGGAGCTGTTTTTT. Its translation: CASSFGDRGTGELFF.

This chain joins TRBV19 and TRBJ1-2; TRBD1 matches 7 bases. The germline CDR1 and CDR2 sequences are LNHDA and SQIVND (reference sequence). The CDR3 loop spans 12 amino acids. V was clipped by 10 bases and J by 5 bases; unmatched bases: 7. The CDR3 loop reads CAIYRGRYGYTF. The CDR3 nucleotides are TGTGCCATCTACAGGGGTAGGTATGGCTACACCTTC.